What follows are 27 T cell receptor beta chains derived from one specimen sequenced in a study of post-analysis software for immune sequencing data. General study results and limits: Patients used roughly five TRBV segments, including TRBV5-6, TRBV5-1 and TRBV20-1, more often than controls.

These receptors' antigens are unknown. Unique molecular identifiers were built into the TCR beta cDNA libraries. TCRdb re-called the PCR reads with MiXCR, one entry per CDR3 protein. This repertoire shows about 200,000 distinct CDR3 sequences, 29% found once; its top ten account for 3% to 4%. Sequencing was performed on blood. These receptors were taken from a girl aged 2-17 years with multiple sclerosis.

The sample holds a few counts of this clonotype. V usage is TRBV7-2 and J usage is TRBJ1-1; D remains ambiguous. CDR1 and CDR2 from the germline V gene are SGHTA and FQGNSA. The CDR3 length is 15 residues. The V end was cut by 8 bases, the J end by 0 bases, with 16 bases between. Written as DNA, the CDR3 is TGTGCCAGCGTCCTCGAGGCGGTTATGAACACTGAAGCTTTCTTT. This gives the protein CASVLEAVMNTEAFF.

This clonotype was detected only a few times. In this CDR3 the conserved last residue, phenylalanine or tryptophan, is missing, so a read error is likely. The gene calls are TRBV7-2 and TRBJ1-1, with D perhaps matching TRBD1 (5 bases). Germline V gives CDR1 SGHTA, CDR2 FQGNSA. The CDR3 runs to 15 residues. Trimming took off 2 bases at V and 1 base at J, with 11 bases between the two ends. This chain's CDR3 is CASSLRGAGNTEAFC. The CDR3 nucleotides are TGTGCCAGCAGCTTACGAGGGGCCGGGAACACTGAAGCTTTCTGT.

The chain couples TRBV5-1 to TRBJ1-1; a weak D match, TRBD1 (6 bases). The germline V gene encodes CDR1 SGHRS and CDR2 YFSETQ. The CDR3 sequence is 13 residues long. V was trimmed by 4 bases and J by 10 bases, leaving 17 bases between them. The CDR3 spells CASSATDRPAAFF. The CDR3 DNA reads as TGCGCCAGCAGCGCCACCGACAGGCCGGCAGCTTTCTTT. Full variable domain (rest looked up from reference TRBV5-1 and TRBJ1-1): KAGVTQTPRYLIKTRGQQVTLSCSPISGHRSVSWYQQTPGQGLQFLFEYFSETQRNKGNFPGRFSGRQFSNSRSEMNVSTLELGDSALYLCASSATDRPAAFFGQGTRLTVV.

The table lists this clonotype with many counts. The rearrangement links TRBV3-1 to TRBJ2-5, with D perhaps matching TRBD2 (6 bases). This CDR3 contains 17 residues. The V and J ends lost 1 base and 0 bases respectively, with 15 bases between them. From germline, CDR1 is LGHDT and CDR2 YNNKEL (reference sequence). The CDR3 DNA reads TGTGCCAGCAGCCAAGTAGACCGGGAGACGTACCAAGAGACCCAGTACTTC. Encoded protein: CASSQVDRETYQETQYF.

In regard to this clonotype: The germline gene is not matched at one end of the junction; a read error may be the cause. J is TRBJ2-1 and V is TRBV4-1; 9 bases map to TRBD2. Germline V gene lookup returns CDR1 MGHRA and CDR2 YSYEKL. The CDR3 loop spans 16 amino acids. The CDR3 bases are TGCGCCAGCAGCCAAGAAAGGGCGGGGGGGTATGATGAGCAGCTCTTC. Amino acids: CASSQERAGGYDEQLF.

This clonotype was detected many times. The V call is TRBV20-1, the J call TRBJ2-6; tentatively, D is TRBD1 (7 bases). The germline V gene has CDR1 DFQATT and CDR2 SNEGSKA (reference sequence). This CDR3 region has 15 residues. Trimming took 6 bases from V and 1 from J, leaving 13 bases between them. This CDR3 reads CSAGGAGSGANVLTF. In DNA, the CDR3 is TGCAGTGCAGGGGGCGCGGGGTCTGGGGCCAACGTCCTGACTTTC.

The sample holds many counts of this clonotype. The V and J genes are TRBV12-3 or TRBV12-4 and TRBJ2-7; either TRBD1 or TRBD2 may fit D (5 bases each). This CDR3 has 13 residues. Trimming removed 8 bases from V and 0 bases from J, with 11 bases in between. CDR3 region: CASRGMTSYEQYF. The CDR3, as DNA: TGTGCCAGCCGGGGCATGACCTCCTACGAGCAGTACTTC.

This clonotype showed up many times. J is TRBJ2-7 and V is TRBV4-1; 7 bases match TRBD1. CDR1 MGHRA and CDR2 YSYEKL come from the germline V gene. The CDR3 runs to 13 residues. V was pared by 4 bases and J by 3 bases, with 3 bases of the junction left unmatched. CDR3 protein: CASSRGTVYEQYF. The CDR3 DNA follows: TGCGCCAGCAGCCGGGGGACAGTCTACGAGCAGTACTTC.

V is TRBV2 and J is TRBJ2-1, with 8 positions matching TRBD1. The CDR3 consists of 14 residues. J lost 2 bases, V lost 6 bases, and 3 bases had no gene match. In germline, CDR1 is SNHLY, CDR2 FYNNEI. CDR3 region: CASREQGAYNEQFF. In nucleotides, the CDR3 is TGTGCCAGCAGGGAACAGGGGGCCTACAATGAGCAGTTCTTC.

This clonotype appeared a single time. This chain uses TRBV28 with TRBJ1-1, with D possibly matching TRBD1 (6 bases). The CDR3 is made up of 16 amino acids. CDR1 and CDR2 from the germline V gene are MDHEN and SYDVKM. Trimming stripped 6 bases from V and 2 bases from J, with 19 bases between. DNA of the CDR3: TGTGCCAGCAGGGCCGCCATTAGGGGGTTTAACACTGAAGCTTTCTTT. Its translation is CASRAAIRGFNTEAFF.

V gene TRBV29-1 combines with J gene TRBJ1-1, with 8 bases lining up with TRBD1. Germline assignment: CDR1 SQVTM and CDR2 ANQGSEA. This CDR3 has 13 amino acids. Trimming took 6 bases from V and 4 from J; bases not matched to a gene: 7. The CDR3: CSVETGVSTEAFF. In DNA form, the CDR3 reads TGCAGCGTAGAGACAGGGGTTTCCACTGAAGCTTTCTTT.

The chain links TRBV5-5 to TRBJ1-1; no clear D. This CDR3 has 13 amino acids. Germline V gives CDR1 SGHKS, CDR2 YYEKEE (reference sequence). V was trimmed by 1 base and J by 7 bases, leaving 11 bases between them. The CDR3 loop is CASSLSRGLEAFF. As DNA, the CDR3 is TGTGCCAGCAGCTTGTCCCGAGGACTTGAAGCTTTCTTT.

This clonotype has a handful of counts. The chain uses TRBV6-2 or TRBV6-3 and TRBJ2-3, with a weak D call TRBD2 (6 bases). Per germline, CDR1 MNHEY and CDR2 SVGEGT. The CDR3 is made up of 14 amino acids. V lost 7 bases and J lost 2, with 13 bases in between. CDR3 sequence: CASTPRGITDTQYF. The CDR3 bases are TGTGCCAGCACCCCCCGGGGGATCACAGATACGCAGTATTTT.

The sample holds many counts of this clonotype. The chain joins TRBV5-1 to TRBJ2-7; no clear D gene. The CDR3 spans 14 residues. V was pared by 0 bases and J by 3 bases, with 10 bases between. The germline V gene encodes CDR1 SGHRS and CDR2 YFSETQ. The CDR3: CASSLGHAYYEQYF. CDR3 DNA: TGCGCCAGCAGCTTGGGTCACGCGTACTACGAGCAGTACTTC.

Details on this clonotype: A much bigger clone sits one base away, suggesting this may be a read error. No DNA is shown, since the ends of the CDR3 on it are uncertain; the CDR3 is the one TCRdb lists. CDR3 sequence: CASSVGTGANVLIF. The chain links TRBV7-9 to TRBJ2-6; TRBD1 is taken as the D call from the table, unchecked against the DNA. The CDR3 length equals 14 residues, ends included. In germline, CDR1 is SEHNR, CDR2 FQNEAQ (reference sequence).

This clonotype was recorded at least ten times. V and J are TRBV7-8 and TRBJ1-5; no firm D call. The V end lost 5 bases, the J end lost 2 bases, and 13 bases lay between the germline ends. The CDR3 has 15 amino acids. Looked up from germline, CDR1 is SGHVS and CDR2 is FQNEAQ. Here the CDR3 DNA reads TGTGCCAGCAGCAGTTACAGACTAGGCAATCAGCCCCAGCATTTT. It specifies CASSSYRLGNQPQHF.

This clonotype was detected ten times or more. This chain links TRBV12-3 or TRBV12-4 with TRBJ2-7, with TRBD2 matching 11 bases. V dropped 6 bases and J dropped 2; count of bases not matched to a gene: 3. The CDR3 is made up of 14 amino acids. The CDR3 loop is CASSPLAGAYEQYF. The CDR3 nucleotides are TGTGCCAGCAGCCCACTAGCGGGAGCCTACGAGCAGTACTTC.

This clonotype was picked up a small number of times. A much larger clone differs by one base, so this may be a read error. The genes are TRBV20-1 and TRBJ2-4; D perhaps matches TRBD2 (7 bases). The J call is uncertain, as TRBJ2-7 better fits the DNA end. The CDR3 has 11 amino acids. In germline, CDR1 is DFQATT, CDR2 SNEGSKA (reference sequence). CDR3 amino acids: CSVRGGNEQYF. CDR3 bases: TGCAGTGTCCGCGGGGGCAACGAGCAGTACTTC.

This clonotype was seen a handful of times. V usage is TRBV12-3 or TRBV12-4 and J usage is TRBJ1-5; 7 bases line up with TRBD1. The CDR3 totals 16 residues. J lost 3 bases, V lost 2 bases, and 7 bases had no gene match. CDR3 nucleotide sequence: TGTGCCAGCAGTTTAAAAAGAGACAGGGTCAATCAGCCCCAGCATTTT. The encoded protein is CASSLKRDRVNQPQHF.

In this sample, this clonotype turned up many times. This chain uses TRBV5-1 with TRBJ2-7; 7 nucleotides align to TRBD2. CDR1 and CDR2 from the germline V gene are SGHRS and YFSETQ. This CDR3 has 20 amino acids. Germline trimming cut 5 bases from V and 0 bases from J; bases unmatched to any gene: 23. As DNA, the CDR3 is TGCGCCAGCAGGCCCTTCGCGCGGGGGTCACCGGTGCCCCACTCCTACGAGCAGTACTTC. It encodes CASRPFARGSPVPHSYEQYF.

This clonotype was found many times. This chain links TRBV20-1 with TRBJ2-7; 8 bases map to TRBD2. In germline, CDR1 is DFQATT, CDR2 SNEGSKA (reference sequence). V gave up 6 bases and J gave up 2 bases; unmatched junction bases: 3. The CDR3 runs 12 residues. The CDR3, as DNA: TGCAGTGCCAAGCGGGAGACCTACGAGCAGTACTTC. It yields the protein CSAKRETYEQYF.

The V and J genes are TRBV5-1 and TRBJ2-7; D not resolved. Germline values: CDR1 SGHRS, CDR2 YFSETQ. The V gene lost 0 bases and the J gene lost 3 bases, with 10 bases spanning the gap. The CDR3 covers 14 residues. The CDR3, as DNA: TGCGCCAGCAGCTTGGTTCCGGCCCACTACGAGCAGTACTTC. The encoded protein is CASSLVPAHYEQYF.

This clonotype showed up many times. This rearrangement joins TRBV20-1 to TRBJ1-5; no definite D call. V dropped 6 bases and J dropped 0 bases, with 15 bases sitting between them. The length of the CDR3 is 15 residues. Germline assignment: CDR1 DFQATT and CDR2 SNEGSKA (reference sequence). This CDR3 is CSAIIGGYSNQPQHF. In DNA form, the CDR3 reads TGCAGTGCCATCATAGGAGGCTATAGCAATCAGCCCCAGCATTTT.

The chain combines TRBV29-1 with TRBJ1-1; D remains unclear. The germline V gene encodes CDR1 SQVTM and CDR2 ANQGSEA. The CDR3 contains 13 residues. V was pared by 1 base and J by 0 bases, with 6 bases between. In nucleotides, the CDR3 is TGCAGCGTTGAAGGCCAGGTGAACACTGAAGCTTTCTTT. Its translation is CSVEGQVNTEAFF.

The V call is TRBV7-2, the J call TRBJ2-7, with 11 bases identical to TRBD2. CDR3 size: 14 residues. Per germline, CDR1 SGHTA and CDR2 FQGNSA. The trim removed 6 bases at V and 12 bases at J, leaving 13 bases unmatched. CDR3 amino acids: CASRVAGGRETRYF. CDR3 nucleotide sequence: TGTGCCAGCAGAGTAGCGGGGGGGCGTGAGACCCGGTACTTC.

This clonotype was seen a handful of times. The V gene is TRBV12-3 or TRBV12-4, the J gene TRBJ1-1; D possibly corresponds to TRBD1 (5 bases). Trimming removed 3 bases at V and 1 base at J, with 9 bases between. The CDR3 extends over 14 amino acids. The CDR3 protein is CASSFFGGNTEAFF. Written as DNA, the CDR3 is TGTGCCAGCAGTTTTTTCGGGGGGAACACTGAAGCTTTCTTT.

The V and J genes are TRBV12-3 or TRBV12-4 and TRBJ1-2; 7 nucleotides match TRBD1. This CDR3 is 13 amino acids long. V dropped 6 bases and J dropped 7; count of bases not matched to a gene: 8. The CDR3 reads CASSPQTGSGYTF. The CDR3 DNA follows: TGTGCCAGCAGCCCCCAGACAGGGAGTGGCTACACCTTC.